What follows are 18 T cell receptor beta chains derived from one specimen sequenced in a study of neurological immune-mediated disorders. TCRdb passed the 5' RACE reads through MiXCR, listing each CDR3 protein once. The table has approximately 50,000 distinct CDR3 sequences, roughly 3.5% seen once; the top ten hold less than 2%. The sample was PBMCs. The receptors were sampled from a man aged 30-40 years with multiple sclerosis.

This clonotype came up many times. The chain carries TRBV20-1 and TRBJ2-3, with 10 bases that match TRBD2. This CDR3 region has 17 residues. CDR1 is DFQATT, CDR2 SNEGSKA, per germline (reference sequence). After removal of 5 bases from V and 0 bases from J, the junction contained 11 bases not matched to a gene. The CDR3 spells CSAPRTSGTLSTDTQYF. The CDR3 coding sequence is TGCAGTGCTCCCCGGACTAGCGGTACACTCAGCACAGATACGCAGTATTTT.

This clonotype was seen ten or more times. The J gene is TRBJ2-2, the V gene TRBV12-3 or TRBV12-4; D ambiguous. The V end was cut by 2 bases, the J end by 1 base, with 5 bases between. This CDR3 comprises 14 residues. The CDR3 DNA sequence: TGTGCCAGCAGTTTATGGTTGAACACCGGGGAGCTGTTTTTT. Its protein product is CASSLWLNTGELFF.

As concerns this clonotype: This could be a read error, since a much larger clone is one nucleotide away. The chain links TRBV7-8 to TRBJ2-2; D is ambiguous. The CDR3 covers 11 residues. Germline lookup yields CDR1 SGHVS and CDR2 FQNEAQ. V lost 6 bases to trimming and J lost 6 bases, with 5 bases between them. CDR3 sequence (DNA): TGTGCCAGCAGATTCTCCGGGGAGCTGTTTTTT. Its protein is CASRFSGELFF.

This clonotype was recorded at least ten times. The chain links TRBV6-5 to TRBJ1-1; D is possibly TRBD1 (5 bases). The CDR3 contains 13 residues. Between the trimmed V and J ends, which lost 6 bases and 0 bases, there was a span of 8 bases. Germline CDR1 is MNHEY and CDR2 is SVGAGI. The CDR3 protein is CASRRQLNTEAFF. The DNA for the CDR3 is TGTGCCAGCAGAAGACAGCTGAACACTGAAGCTTTCTTT.

At least ten counts were recorded for this clonotype. This chain's CDR3 is CASSLAGGGGLGSVEQFF. The CDR3 coding sequence is TGCGCCAGCAGCTTGGCAGGAGGCGGAGGACTAGGTAGTGTTGAGCAGTTCTTC. The chain recombines TRBV5-1 with TRBJ2-1; the match to TRBD2 covers 7 bases. From germline, CDR1 is SGHRS and CDR2 YFSETQ. The CDR3 has 18 residues. Trimming removed 0 bases from V and 9 bases from J; junction bases left unmatched: 18.

This clonotype was found many times. The chain couples TRBV15 to TRBJ2-3, with 8 bases matching TRBD2. Trimming at V came to 5 bases and at J to 1 base, leaving 11 bases not matched to a gene. Per the germline V gene, CDR1 is LNHNV and CDR2 is YYDKDF (reference sequence). This CDR3 has 17 residues. CDR3 loop: CATSRYVAGGGTDTQYF. As DNA, the CDR3 is TGTGCCACCAGCCGCTATGTGGCGGGGGGCGGCACAGATACGCAGTATTTT.

Ten or more counts support this clonotype. The chain joins TRBV5-1 to TRBJ2-7, with 9 bases identical to TRBD1. V was clipped by 4 bases and J by 3 bases; unmatched bases: 5. CDR3 length: 14 residues. CDR1 is SGHRS and CDR2 is YFSETQ in the germline V gene. CDR3 residues: CASSVGQGGYEQYF. Written as DNA, the CDR3 is TGCGCCAGCAGCGTGGGACAGGGTGGCTACGAGCAGTACTTC.

This clonotype is medium-sized by share. V usage is TRBV7-9 and J usage is TRBJ2-6; D gene ambiguous. Deletions cut 4 bases from V and 0 bases from J, with 7 bases between. CDR1 and CDR2 from the germline V gene are SEHNR and FQNEAQ (reference sequence). This CDR3 is 15 amino acids long. In DNA form, the CDR3 reads TGTGCCAGCAGCTATTTTCCCTCTGGGGCCAACGTCCTGACTTTC. Residues: CASSYFPSGANVLTF.

This clonotype was recorded many times. The chain joins TRBV20-1 to TRBJ2-2; D gene uncertain. Germline lookup yields CDR1 DFQATT and CDR2 SNEGSKA (reference sequence). CDR3 length: 14 residues. With 2 bases removed from V and 4 bases from J, the gap between germline ends came to 11 bases. The CDR3 loop reads CSARPLSPTGELFF. CDR3 sequence (DNA): TGCAGTGCTAGACCGCTCAGCCCCACCGGGGAGCTGTTTTTT.

This clonotype was detected many times. V is TRBV20-1 and J is TRBJ1-1; the D gene is possibly TRBD1 (5 bases). Germline-derived CDR1 and CDR2 are DFQATT and SNEGSKA (reference sequence). This CDR3 spans 13 amino acids. Trimming removed 6 bases from V and 6 bases from J, with 17 bases in between. The CDR3 here is CSAQTGQGPEAFF. For the CDR3, the DNA is TGCAGTGCCCAGACGGGGCAGGGCCCTGAAGCTTTCTTT.

The chain couples TRBV18 to TRBJ2-7; TRBD2 might be the D (6 bases). The CDR3 sequence is 14 residues long. Trimming left V 1 base short and J 3 bases short, with 10 bases between. Germline CDR1 reads KGHSH; CDR2 reads LQKENI. As DNA, the CDR3 is TGTGCCAGCTCACCACGGGGGGTAGACTACGAGCAGTACTTC. Its translation: CASSPRGVDYEQYF.

Many counts were recorded for this clonotype. This chain links TRBV27 with TRBJ2-7; 8 bases line up with TRBD1. Germline trimming cut 6 bases from V and 2 bases from J; bases unmatched to any gene: 12. Germline CDR1 and CDR2: MNHEY and SMNVEV (reference sequence). The CDR3 runs to 16 residues. This chain's CDR3 is CASRSLLGTGTYEQYF. In nucleotides, the CDR3 is TGTGCCAGCAGAAGTTTGTTAGGGACAGGAACCTACGAGCAGTACTTC.

This clonotype was seen repeatedly, ten times or more. The chain employs TRBV29-1 and TRBJ2-3; D ambiguous. The CDR3 is 17 amino acids. Trimming removed 1 base at V and 11 bases at J, with 28 bases between. Germline loops: CDR1 SQVTM, CDR2 ANQGSEA. The CDR3 region has the DNA TGCAGCGTTGAAGCTGCTGGTAGCCAAGCTTTTAACCGTGAGCAGTATTTT. Protein: CSVEAAGSQAFNREQYF.

The chain carries TRBV7-3 and TRBJ1-1; weak D call: TRBD1 (5 bases). The length of the CDR3 is 13 residues. CDR1 is SGHTA and CDR2 is FQGTGA in the germline V gene. The germline V and J ends were trimmed by 5 bases and 11 bases, with 18 bases remaining between them. Here the CDR3 DNA reads TGTGCCAGCAGCCCATCGACAGCGAGAAGGGCTTTCTTT. Its protein is CASSPSTARRAFF.

In its sample, this clonotype was seen many times. The chain combines TRBV4-1 with TRBJ2-7; TRBD2 matches 7 bases. Trimming at V came to 6 bases and at J to 2 bases, leaving 4 bases not matched to a gene. CDR3 length equals 13 residues. CDR1 is MGHRA, CDR2 YSYEKL, per germline. Here the CDR3 reads CASSREGAYEQYF. CDR3 bases: TGCGCCAGCAGTAGGGAGGGAGCCTACGAGCAGTACTTC.

This clonotype has ten or more counts. This sequence joins TRBV6-1 and TRBJ2-5; no definite D call. Deletions cut 4 bases from V and 5 bases from J, with 17 bases between. The CDR3 sequence is 15 residues long. CDR1 is MNHNS and CDR2 is SASEGT in the germline V gene. This CDR3 reads CASSGPVNSAETQYF. The CDR3 DNA is TGTGCCAGCAGTGGGCCCGTTAATTCTGCGGAGACCCAGTACTTC.

The table lists this clonotype with many counts. The chain is built from TRBV5-1 and TRBJ2-3, with 12 nucleotides matching TRBD1. The CDR3 extends over 17 amino acids. The germline gives CDR1 SGHRS, CDR2 YFSETQ. V lost 0 bases, J lost 5 bases, and 7 bases stayed unmatched. The CDR3 region has the DNA TGCGCCAGCAGCTTGGGGGCCCGGGACAGGGGGCAAGATACGCAGTATTTT. Its translation is CASSLGARDRGQDTQYF. Full variable domain (remainder filled in from reference TRBV5-1 and TRBJ2-3): KAGVTQTPRYLIKTRGQQVTLSCSPISGHRSVSWYQQTPGQGLQFLFEYFSETQRNKGNFPGRFSGRQFSNSRSEMNVSTLELGDSALYLCASSLGARDRGQDTQYFGPGTRLTVL.

This clonotype was detected ten times or more. V and J are TRBV7-9 and TRBJ1-1; D ambiguous. Germline CDR1 SEHNR, CDR2 FQNEAQ (reference sequence). The CDR3 totals 13 residues. V was pared by 5 bases and J by 1 base, with 8 bases between. The chain's CDR3 is CASSGRENTEAFF. The CDR3 region has the DNA TGTGCCAGCAGCGGACGGGAGAACACTGAAGCTTTCTTT.